The 9 T cell receptor beta chains reported below all come from one sample, sequenced in a study of T cells in women clearing cervical HPV infection. Repertoires were generated with immunoSEQ multiplex PCR, while TCRdb's copy carries only in-frame clones and drops some. This sample carries around 20,000 clones, with around 5.4% going to the ten biggest clones. The sample comprised blood buffy coat. The receptors originated from a woman aged 18 to 75 with a cervical HPV16 infection that either progressed to CIN3+ or cleared (not recorded which).

To note about this clone: The CDR3 is cut off 3 residues early in the read; its end comes from the germline J gene. The chain uses TRBV30 and TRBJ2-3, with TRBD1 identical over 10 bases. The CDR3 has 13 amino acids. Germline CDR1 reads GTSNPN; CDR2 reads SVGIG (reference sequence). The CDR3 bases that were read are TGTGCCTGGAGCGGGACAGGGGTTCAGCCG. It encodes CAWSGTGVQP. The CDR3 in full is CAWSGTGVQPQYF.

Comments on this clone: The read gets to within 3 residues of the CDR3 end, and the germline J gene fills in the rest. V is TRBV15 and J is TRBJ1-5; 9 bases match TRBD1. V was clipped by 4 bases and J by 6 bases; unmatched bases: 10. The CDR3 contains 16 residues. Germline loops: CDR1 LNHNV, CDR2 YYDKDF (reference sequence). The CDR3 here is CATSKIETGGAQPQHF. The CDR3 DNA, read in part, is TGTGCCACCAGCAAGATAGAGACAGGGGGTGCTCAGCCC.

Remarks on this clone: Read data end 3 residues before the CDR3 end; the end is taken from the germline J gene. The same CDR3 also results from other DNA sequences found in this sample. This chain uses TRBV5-1 with TRBJ2-1; 8 bases match TRBD2. V shed 3 bases, J shed 4 bases, and the junction held 6 bases outside the gene matches. Per the germline V gene, CDR1 is SGHRS and CDR2 is YFSETQ. This CDR3 has 15 residues. The CDR3 sequence is CASSSSGGLYNEQFF. The sequenced CDR3 bases are TGCGCCAGCAGCTCCTCGGGGGGGCTATACAATGAG.

Details on this clone: The read gets to within 3 residues of the CDR3 end, and the germline J gene fills in the rest. The chain has TRBV6-1 and TRBJ1-2, with TRBD1 identical over 12 bases. The CDR3 extends over 16 amino acids. Germline V CDR1 and CDR2: MNHNS, SASEGT. V trimming: 0 bases; J trimming: 5 bases; junction bases outside the gene matches: 4. The covered CDR3 bases are TGTGCCAGCAGTGAAGCCGGGACAGGGGGCTGGTATGGC. Amino acid sequence: CASSEAGTGGWYG. The whole CDR3 is CASSEAGTGGWYGYTF.

Comment on this clone: The read terminates 3 residues before the CDR3 end, so the remaining end is supplied by the germline J gene. This chain uses TRBV20-1 with TRBJ2-5; 7 positions match TRBD1. The CDR3 loop spans 17 amino acids. Trimming at V came to 0 bases and at J to 5 bases, leaving 15 bases not matched to a gene. From germline, CDR1 is DFQATT and CDR2 SNEGSKA (reference sequence). The CDR3 sequence: CSARDLRTLQGWETQYF. CDR3 DNA, as far as it was read: TGCAGTGCTAGAGACCTCCGTACGTTACAGGGGTGGGAGACC.

As concerns this clone: Read data end 3 residues before the CDR3 end; the end is taken from the germline J gene. V and J are TRBV10-3 and TRBJ2-5; D is uncertain. Germline loops: CDR1 ENHRY, CDR2 SYGVKD. CDR3 length: 11 amino acids. CDR3 region: CAISGGDTQYF. The CDR3 DNA, read in part, is TGTGCCATCAGTGGAGGTGATACC.

This clone is medium-sized by frequency. The read finishes 3 residues shy of the CDR3 end, and the germline J gene is used to complete it. The chain recombines TRBV6-4 with TRBJ2-3; a weak D match, TRBD2 (5 bases). V gave up 3 bases and J gave up 0 bases, with 10 bases separating them. The CDR3 extends over 15 amino acids. Germline CDR1 is MRHNA and CDR2 is SNTAGT. Incomplete CDR3 DNA: TGTGCCAGCAGTGAGGGCAGGACTAGCACAGATACG. This encodes CASSEGRTSTDT. The full-length CDR3 reads as CASSEGRTSTDTQYF.

As for this clone: The read is 3 residues too short to cover the CDR3 end, so that end is filled in from the germline J gene. The chain carries TRBV5-1 and TRBJ2-3; 10 bases line up with TRBD2. CDR3 length: 16 amino acids. J gave up 1 base and V 4 bases, and 6 bases lay outside the gene matches. From germline, CDR1 is SGHRS and CDR2 YFSETQ. CDR3 amino acids: CASSGGLAARTDTQYF. The part of the CDR3 DNA that was read is TGCGCCAGCAGCGGCGGACTAGCGGCACGCACAGATACG. Based on the CDR3 plus reference TRBV5-1 and TRBJ2-3, the full variable domain is KAGVTQTPRYLIKTRGQQVTLSCSPISGHRSVSWYQQTPGQGLQFLFEYFSETQRNKGNFPGRFSGRQFSNSRSEMNVSTLELGDSALYLCASSGGLAARTDTQYFGPGTRLTVL.

A note on this clone: Coverage ceases 3 residues before the CDR3 finishes, and the germline J gene fills in the end. The rearrangement joins TRBV20-1 to TRBJ1-1, with D possibly matching TRBD1 (6 bases). Between the trimmed V and J ends, which lost 6 bases and 0 bases, there was a span of 17 bases. CDR3 size: 15 residues. From germline, CDR1 is DFQATT and CDR2 SNEGSKA (reference sequence). Here the CDR3 reads CSARTVLELNTEAFF. The CDR3 DNA, read in part, is TGCAGTGCAAGGACAGTACTGGAGTTGAACACTGAA.